Below, 25 T cell receptor beta chains from the same sample are listed, as sequenced in a study of shared clonotypes between healthy human individuals. Data came from immunoSEQ multiplex PCR; TCRdb stores just in-frame clones and leaves some out. The sample has roughly 2.2 million clones, 85% to 95% seen once. The sequenced sample was naive CD4+ T cells from PBMCs. The subset is: CD45RA+ positively selected. The origin of the receptors is a young man in good health. Some clones in this sample may be carry-over from other donors' samples.

V and J are TRBV25-1 and TRBJ2-3; D is unresolved. This CDR3 spans 12 amino acids. Trimming stripped 2 bases from V and 5 bases from J, with 5 bases between. Germline CDR1 is MGHDK and CDR2 is SYGVNS. CDR3 protein: CASSEREDTQYF. CDR3 DNA: TGTGCCAGCAGTGAAAGGGAAGATACGCAGTATTTT.

The chain carries TRBV7-8 and TRBJ1-4, with 10 bases matching TRBD1. Germline CDR1 SGHVS, CDR2 FQNEAQ. This CDR3 has 14 amino acids. V gave up 5 bases and J gave up 8 bases; unmatched junction bases: 5. CDR3 coding DNA: TGTGCCAGCAGCAAAGGACAGGGGGAAGAAAAACTGTTTTTT. Its protein is CASSKGQGEEKLFF. The whole variable domain, remainder taken from reference TRBV7-8 and TRBJ1-4, is GAGVSQSPRYKVAKRGQDVALRCDPISGHVSLFWYQQALGQGPEFLTYFQNEAQLDKSGLPSDRFFAERPEGSVSTLKIQRTQQEDSAVYLCASSKGQGEEKLFFGSGTQLSVL.

The V call is TRBV11-3, the J call TRBJ2-1; no firm D call. Between the trimmed V and J ends, which lost 3 bases and 5 bases, there was a span of 5 bases. Germline V gene sequence: CDR1 SGHNT, CDR2 YENEEA. The CDR3 is 12 amino acids. Here the CDR3 reads CASSFRHNEQFF. For the CDR3, the DNA is TGTGCCAGCAGCTTTAGACACAATGAGCAGTTCTTC. The variable domain in full, completed from reference TRBV11-3 and TRBJ2-1, reads EAGVVQSPRYKIIEKKQPVAFWCNPISGHNTLYWYLQNLGQGPELLIRYENEEAVDDSQLPKDRFSAERLKGVDSTLKIQPAELGDSAVYLCASSFRHNEQFFGPGTRLTVL.

CDR3 bases: TGCGCCAGCAGCTACGACAGGGGGCCGGGGGAGACCCAGTACTTC. Translating gives CASSYDRGPGETQYF. The chain recombines TRBV5-1 with TRBJ2-5, with 10 nucleotides matching TRBD1. This CDR3 is built from 15 residues. Germline V gene sequence: CDR1 SGHRS, CDR2 YFSETQ. V trimming: 3 bases; J trimming: 5 bases; junction bases outside the gene matches: 7.

The gene calls are TRBV14 and TRBJ1-1; D is perhaps TRBD1 (5 bases). Germline V gene sequence: CDR1 SGHDN, CDR2 FVKESK. This CDR3 is 15 amino acids long. Trimming stripped 3 bases from V and 7 bases from J, with 18 bases between. The CDR3 nucleotides read TGTGCCAGCAGCCATCCGTCCACAGGAGGACGTGAAGCTTTCTTT. It codes for CASSHPSTGGREAFF.

This chain links TRBV2 with TRBJ2-7; D may be TRBD2 (6 bases). Germline V lookup: CDR1 SNHLY, CDR2 FYNNEI. The CDR3 contains 15 residues. V shed 6 bases and J shed 0 bases, with 15 bases lying between them. The CDR3 DNA sequence: TGTGCCAGCAGAAAAAGGGACTCCCGCTCCTACGAGCAGTACTTC. Protein product: CASRKRDSRSYEQYF.

For the CDR3, the DNA is TGTGCCAGCAGTGCGACGATAAATCAGCCCCAGCATTTT. Translated: CASSATINQPQHF. The chain links TRBV6-5 to TRBJ1-5, with D unclear. V was pared by 5 bases and J by 4 bases, with 9 bases between. Germline V gene data show CDR1 as MNHEY and CDR2 as SVGAGI. The CDR3 totals 13 residues.

The J gene is TRBJ2-5, the V gene TRBV9; no clear D gene. Trimming shortened V by 4 bases and J by 1 base, and 2 bases separated the two germline ends. From germline, CDR1 is SGDLS and CDR2 YYNGEE. The CDR3 contains 11 residues. The CDR3: CASSLQETQYF. DNA of the CDR3: TGTGCCAGCAGCCTCCAAGAGACCCAGTACTTC.

This sequence joins TRBV15 and TRBJ1-2; 9 bases align to TRBD1. The germline gives CDR1 LNHNV, CDR2 YYDKDF (reference sequence). The CDR3 contains 16 residues. V lost 2 bases, J lost 4 bases, and 8 bases stayed unmatched. The DNA of the CDR3 is TGTGCCACCAGCAGATCCACAGGGGGCGTAAGCTATGGCTACACCTTC. This sequence encodes CATSRSTGGVSYGYTF.

The chain carries TRBV2 and TRBJ2-7, with 7 bases fitting TRBD1. V dropped 4 bases and J dropped 6; count of bases not matched to a gene: 9. CDR3 size: 14 residues. CDR1 is SNHLY and CDR2 is FYNNEI in the germline V gene. The CDR3 DNA sequence: TGTGCCAGCAGTGGCCTGGTACAGGGGAGCGAGCAGTACTTC. Protein: CASSGLVQGSEQYF. Looking up the rest from reference TRBV2 and TRBJ2-7 gives the full variable domain: EPEVTQTPSHQVTQMGQEVILRCVPISNHLYFYWYRQILGQKVEFLVSFYNNEISEKSEIFDDQFSVERPDGSNFTLKIRSTKLEDSAMYFCASSGLVQGSEQYFGPGTRLTVT.

This clone was counted once. This chain uses TRBV2 with TRBJ2-1; 13 bases are shared with TRBD2. J lost 9 bases, V lost 4 bases, and 3 bases had no gene match. The CDR3 extends over 14 amino acids. Germline CDR1 SNHLY, CDR2 FYNNEI. As DNA, the CDR3 is TGTGCCAGCAGTGTACTAGCGGGAGGGACTGAGCAGTTCTTC. Translated: CASSVLAGGTEQFF.

The chain joins TRBV28 to TRBJ1-5; possibly TRBD1 for D (5 bases). Germline V gene lookup returns CDR1 MDHEN and CDR2 SYDVKM. Trimming removed 6 bases from V and 3 bases from J, with 15 bases in between. This CDR3 spans 15 amino acids. The CDR3 here is CASSPKGRFNQPQHF. The CDR3 nucleotides are TGTGCCAGCAGCCCAAAGGGACGGTTCAATCAGCCCCAGCATTTT.

The V and J genes are TRBV27 and TRBJ2-7; TRBD1 matches at 7 bases. V lost 2 bases, J lost 5 bases, and 9 bases stayed unmatched. CDR3 length: 15 amino acids. The germline V gene has CDR1 MNHEY and CDR2 SMNVEV (reference sequence). The CDR3, as DNA: TGTGCCAGCAGTTTACAGACAGGGAATTCCCACGAGCAGTACTTC. As protein: CASSLQTGNSHEQYF.

The rearrangement joins TRBV7-3 to TRBJ2-1; a possible D gene is TRBD1 (6 bases). V was shortened by 1 base and J by 6 bases, with 13 bases between the two germline ends. Per germline, CDR1 SGHTA and CDR2 FQGTGA. There are 15 residues in the CDR3. The CDR3 bases are TGTGCCAGCAGCTTAAGAGGGACAAACCCCAATGAGCAGTTCTTC. Encoded protein: CASSLRGTNPNEQFF.

The chain is built from TRBV18 and TRBJ2-5; a weak D match, TRBD2 (5 bases). CDR1 and CDR2 (germline): KGHSH, LQKENI. V gave up 0 bases and J gave up 5 bases, with 13 bases separating them. The CDR3 covers 15 residues. This chain's CDR3 is CASSPPGRGSETQYF. The CDR3 nucleotides are TGTGCCAGCTCACCACCGGGTAGAGGGTCGGAGACCCAGTACTTC.

The chain recombines TRBV5-4 with TRBJ1-5; D call uncertain. In germline, CDR1 is SGHNT, CDR2 YYREEE (reference sequence). CDR3 length: 14 amino acids. V lost 2 bases, J lost 3 bases, and 9 bases lay in between. Written as DNA, the CDR3 is TGTGCCAGCAGCTTAGCAGGAGCCAATCAGCCCCAGCATTTT. It encodes CASSLAGANQPQHF.

The chain carries TRBV6-6 and TRBJ2-5; no definite D call. The germline V gene has CDR1 MNHNY and CDR2 SVGAGI (reference sequence). V gave up 2 bases and J gave up 5 bases, with 12 bases separating them. This CDR3 spans 14 amino acids. The CDR3 loop is CASSYRPDRETQYF. The CDR3 region has the DNA TGTGCCAGCAGTTACCGTCCGGACCGGGAGACCCAGTACTTC.

The sample holds a few counts of this clone. The rearrangement links TRBV15 to TRBJ1-5; D is possibly TRBD1 (5 bases). This CDR3 region has 18 residues. V was shortened by 0 bases and J by 8 bases, with 23 bases between the two germline ends. The germline V gene encodes CDR1 LNHNV and CDR2 YYDKDF (reference sequence). In DNA form, the CDR3 reads TGTGCCACCAGCAGAGATTGGAACCCCGGGAGAGTGGGGGAGCCCCAGCATTTT. This translates into CATSRDWNPGRVGEPQHF.

The CDR3 loop is CASSSWASGTDTQYF. For the CDR3, the DNA is TGTGCCAGCTCCTCCTGGGCTAGCGGGACCGATACGCAGTATTTT. This chain links TRBV18 with TRBJ2-3, with 9 bases lining up with TRBD2. The CDR3 length is 15 residues. Germline V CDR1 and CDR2: KGHSH, LQKENI. With V trimmed by 6 bases and J by 6 bases, 10 bases remained unmatched.

This chain uses TRBV10-3 with TRBJ2-3; 10 positions agree with TRBD2. Trimming at V came to 5 bases and at J to 5 bases, leaving 16 bases not matched to a gene. Germline V CDR1 and CDR2: ENHRY, SYGVKD. CDR3 size: 18 residues. DNA of the CDR3: TGTGCCATCAGTACTATAATCGGGACTAGCGTACGGGGAGATACGCAGTATTTT. Amino acids: CAISTIIGTSVRGDTQYF.

This sequence joins TRBV10-3 and TRBJ2-3; perhaps TRBD2 as D (5 bases). Germline assignment: CDR1 ENHRY and CDR2 SYGVKD. CDR3 length: 12 residues. Trimming shortened V by 6 bases and J by 9 bases, and 13 bases separated the two germline ends. CDR3 amino acids: CAIRTSGMTQYF. DNA of the CDR3: TGTGCCATCAGGACCAGCGGTATGACGCAGTATTTT.

The chain is built from TRBV29-1 and TRBJ2-6; D uncertain. Trimming took 4 bases from V and 4 from J, leaving 8 bases between them. The CDR3 is 13 amino acids. The V gene's germline CDR1 is SQVTM and CDR2 ANQGSEA. In nucleotides, the CDR3 is TGCAGCGTTGCGAATCTGGGGGCCAACGTCCTGACTTTC. As protein: CSVANLGANVLTF.

The V call is TRBV27, the J call TRBJ2-6; D gene uncertain. Germline V gene sequence: CDR1 MNHEY, CDR2 SMNVEV (reference sequence). There are 19 residues in the CDR3. V shed 1 base and J shed 0 bases, with 16 bases lying between them. In DNA, the CDR3 is TGTGCCAGCAGTTTATATCTGGGGTCCCCTTTCTCTGGGGCCAACGTCCTGACTTTC. Translating gives CASSLYLGSPFSGANVLTF.

The V call is TRBV5-1, the J call TRBJ2-1, with D possibly being TRBD1 or TRBD2 (5 bases each). V lost 3 bases to trimming and J lost 4 bases, with 11 bases between them. CDR3 length: 14 amino acids. In germline, CDR1 is SGHRS, CDR2 YFSETQ. For the CDR3, the DNA is TGCGCCAGCAGCTCAGGGACGCCGTACAATGAGCAGTTCTTC. Amino acids: CASSSGTPYNEQFF.

In the case of this clone: Distinct nucleotide sequences in the sample also encode this CDR3. This chain links TRBV7-3 with TRBJ2-2; either TRBD1 or TRBD2 may fit D (6 bases each). The CDR3 runs 15 residues. The V end was cut by 3 bases, the J end by 1 base, with 9 bases between. Per the germline V gene, CDR1 is SGHTA and CDR2 is FQGTGA. This chain's CDR3 is CASSFGGGNTGELFF. For the CDR3, the DNA is TGTGCCAGCAGCTTCGGGGGCGGGAACACCGGGGAGCTGTTTTTT.